This TCR beta chain was sequenced for a study of CD8+CD57+ T cells in acquired aplastic anemia. About the research overall: Sorted cells (CD4+ and CD8+) yielded DNA amounts that averaged approximately 3 ug. Overall study results and limits: Comparison of patients with controls identified about 30 shared CD8+ CDR3 sequences. Levels of CD8+ Simpson's diversity were not significantly distinct in patients versus controls.

In regard to this clonotype: The antigen remains undetermined. One end of the junction is discordant with germline, which a read error may explain.

Patients selected for sequencing had displayed CD8+CD57+ cell expansion by flow cytometry. TCR beta VDJ and CDR3 profiles were obtained from a genomic DNA template. TCRdb processed the reads anew with MiXCR; each CDR3 protein has one entry. The sample consists of about 240,000 distinct CDR3 sequences, around 45% of them appearing once. This TCR was sampled from a human donor with aplastic anemia. Sequencing was carried out using sorted CD4+, CD8+, or CD8+CD57+ T cells (not recorded which) from PBMCs.

CDR3 nucleotides: TGCAGTGTTAGAGACAGGGAAAATCAGCCCCAGCATTTT. This translates into CSVRDRENQPQHF. The V call is TRBV20-1, the J call TRBJ1-5; 7 bases are a match to TRBD1. The CDR3 length is 13 residues. Germline values: CDR1 DFQATT, CDR2 SNEGSKA (reference sequence).